These T cell receptor beta chains were read from a single sample in a study of tumor and adjacent non-tumor tissue in lung cancer. TCRdb processed the multiplex PCR reads anew with MiXCR; each CDR3 protein has one entry. The data hold roughly 120,000 distinct CDR3 sequences, with 60% to 80% observed a single time. Material for sequencing was distant non-tumor lung tissue. Receptors were obtained from a man aged 60 to 75 with non-small cell lung cancer. Each CDR3 is given with its conserved first and last residue. A D gene is named only where the DNA matches it firmly. Clone sizes are given selectively: once, few, many, or a class where the clone is expanded.

v_call	clone_size	d_call	j_call	cdr3_nt	cdr3_aa
TRBV5-1	NA	NA	TRBJ2-3	TGCACCAGCAGCCTGGGAGACAACACAGATACGCAGTATTTT	CTSSLGDNTDTQYF
TRBV6-5	many	NA	TRBJ1-5	TGTGCCAGCAGTTATTCACAGTATAGCAATCAGCCCCAGCATTTT	CASSYSQYSNQPQHF
TRBV12-3/TRBV12-4	many	NA	TRBJ2-3	TGTGCCAGCAGTTTTTCTAGCCCGACCACAGATACGCAGTATTTT	CASSFSSPTTDTQYF
TRBV29-1	few	NA	TRBJ2-4	TGCAGTGTCACTGCAGGCAAGGGTATAACCAAAAACATTCAGTACTTC	CSVTAGKGITKNIQYF
TRBV11-1	once	NA	TRBJ2-7	TGTGCCAGCAGCTTTCCCGGTGGCGCCCATGAGCAGTACTTC	CASSFPGGAHEQYF
TRBV29-1	NA	NA	TRBJ1-2	TGCAGCGTTAACGGGCTTGTTAATGGCTACATCTTC	CSVNGLVNGYIF
TRBV13	NA	NA	TRBJ2-7	TGTGCCAGCAGCTTAGGCCTCGGGCAGGCAAAGAAAGAGCAGTACTTC	CASSLGLGQAKKEQYF
TRBV2	NA	NA	TRBJ2-4	TGTGCCAGCAGTGAAGCCCTACGTAGCATTCAGTACTTC	CASSEALRSIQYF
TRBV29-1	many	NA	TRBJ2-5	TGCAGCGCGGACCTTTCCCAGAGATCCCAGTACTTC	CSADLSQRSQYF
TRBV29-1	NA	NA	TRBJ2-2	TGCAGCGCCTACGGGTCGGCGTTCACCGGGGAGCTGTTTTTT	CSAYGSAFTGELFF
TRBV28	NA	NA	TRBJ2-7	TGTGCCAGCAGTTCTGGACGGGGGGCCGACGAGCAGTACTTC	CASSSGRGADEQYF
TRBV6-2/TRBV6-3	many	TRBD2	TRBJ2-1	TGTGCCAGCAGCACGACCCCGGGACTAGCCAATGAGCAGTTCTTC	CASSTTPGLANEQFF
TRBV29-1	few	TRBD1	TRBJ1-2	TGCAGCGCTGGGGAGGGGGCGGGCTACACCTTC	CSAGEGAGYTF
TRBV19	NA	NA	TRBJ1-2	TGTGCCAGCATGGACATGTCCTATGGCTACACCTTC	CASMDMSYGYTF
TRBV5-1	NA	NA	TRBJ2-2	TGCGCCAGCAGCTCAGAGGATTTAACCGGGGAGCTGTTATTT	CASSSEDLTGELLF
TRBV4-2	NA	NA	TRBJ2-7	TGTGCCAGTAGCCAAGTGCAGTGGAGAACCTACGAGCAGTACTTC	CASSQVQWRTYEQYF
TRBV6-1	few	TRBD1	TRBJ2-2	TGTGCCAGCAGTGGATCGGGACAGGGCCTCTTCATCAACACCGGGGAGCTGTTTTTT	CASSGSGQGLFINTGELFF
TRBV6-1	NA	NA	TRBJ1-6	TGTTCCAGCAGTGAAGCGTCGGAACCAGGGAGCTCCTATAATTCACCCCTCCACTTT	CSSSEASEPGSSYNSPLHF
TRBV11-1	NA	NA	TRBJ2-6	TGTACCAGCAGCGGGACATCTGGGGCCAACGTCCTGACTTTC	CTSSGTSGANVLTF